Following are 22 T cell receptor beta chains from one sample sequenced in a study of shared clonotypes between healthy human individuals. Clones were read by immunoSEQ multiplex PCR, and TCRdb kept only the in-frame ones, dropping some. The table has about 2.4 million clones, approximately 92% seen once. The sequencing sample was made of naive CD4+ T cells sorted from blood. Subset: CD45RA+ positively selected. The receptors here all came from a man aged 18 to 30 in good health.

This chain joins TRBV27 and TRBJ2-1, with 9 bases lining up with TRBD2. The CDR3 has 16 amino acids. V was pared by 8 bases and J by 8 bases, with 16 bases of the junction left unmatched. Germline-derived CDR1 and CDR2 are MNHEY and SMNVEV (reference sequence). CDR3 residues: CASRSPRASGVYEQFF. CDR3 bases: TGTGCCAGCCGTTCCCCCCGGGCTAGCGGGGTCTATGAGCAGTTCTTC.

The V and J genes are TRBV30 and TRBJ2-4, with 7 bases identical to TRBD2. Germline CDR1 is GTSNPN and CDR2 is SVGIG (reference sequence). V was pared by 1 base and J by 5 bases, with 5 bases of the junction left unmatched. This CDR3 contains 14 residues. The CDR3 nucleotides are TGTGCCTGGAGTGCGGGGACTACCCAAAACATTCAGTACTTC. Its translation: CAWSAGTTQNIQYF. The whole variable domain, remainder taken from reference TRBV30 and TRBJ2-4, is SQTIHQWPATLVQPVGSPLSLECTVEGTSNPNLYWYRQAAGRGLQLLFYSVGIGQISSEVPQNLSASRPQDRQFILSSKKLLLSDSGFYLCAWSAGTTQNIQYFGAGTRLSVL.

The rearrangement joins TRBV28 to TRBJ1-4; D not resolved. Trimming took 8 bases from V and 7 from J, leaving 11 bases between them. The CDR3 sequence is 12 residues long. Germline V gene sequence: CDR1 MDHEN, CDR2 SYDVKM. The CDR3 sequence is CASGHPSEKLFF. As DNA, the CDR3 is TGTGCCAGCGGGCACCCCTCTGAAAAACTGTTTTTT.

The V gene is TRBV11-2, the J gene TRBJ1-4; 8 bases align to TRBD1. CDR3 length: 16 residues. J was trimmed by 13 bases and V by 0 bases; bases with no gene match: 13. CDR1 is SGHAT and CDR2 is FQNNGV in the germline V gene. In DNA form, the CDR3 reads TGTGCCAGCAGCTTAGAGGCAGGGGGCGCCGCCCTAGGACTGTTTTTT. This codes for CASSLEAGGAALGLFF. The whole variable domain, filled in from reference TRBV11-2 and TRBJ1-4, reads EAGVAQSPRYKIIEKRQSVAFWCNPISGHATLYWYQQILGQGPKLLIQFQNNGVVDDSQLPKDRFSAERLKGVDSTLKIQPAKLEDSAVYLCASSLEAGGAALGLFFGSGTQLSVL.

This clone was counted a single time. The rearrangement joins TRBV6-6 to TRBJ2-7; perhaps TRBD1 as D (6 bases). The germline V and J ends were trimmed by 2 bases and 2 bases, with 13 bases remaining between them. CDR3 length: 15 amino acids. Per germline, CDR1 MNHNY and CDR2 SVGAGI (reference sequence). CDR3 sequence reads: CASSYHRTVPYEQYF. CDR3 DNA sequence: TGTGCCAGCAGTTACCACCGGACAGTACCCTACGAGCAGTACTTC.

CDR3 DNA: TGTGCCAGCAGCTTGGTGTGGGGGGGGACAGATACGCAGTATTTT. Its translation is CASSLVWGGTDTQYF. The chain combines TRBV5-8 with TRBJ2-3, with 7 bases fitting TRBD2. The V segment lost 0 bases and the J segment 3 bases; nucleotides outside the gene matches: 4. Germline CDR1 reads SGHTS; CDR2 reads YDEGEE. This CDR3 has 15 amino acids.

V gene TRBV7-6 combines with J gene TRBJ2-3; tentative D call: TRBD1 (6 bases). The CDR3 contains 15 residues. Germline V lookup: CDR1 SGHVS, CDR2 FNYEAQ. V gave up 4 bases and J gave up 0 bases, with 11 bases separating them. The CDR3 spells CASSSQGGSTDTQYF. In DNA, the CDR3 is TGTGCCAGCAGCTCACAGGGTGGGAGCACAGATACGCAGTATTTT.

The chain is built from TRBV4-2 and TRBJ1-2; no reliable D call. Trimming took 0 bases from V and 0 from J, leaving 8 bases between them. CDR1 LGHNA and CDR2 YNFKEQ come from the germline V gene. CDR3 length: 15 amino acids. The CDR3 nucleotides are TGTGCCAGCAGCCAAGATGTAAAGACTAACTATGGCTACACCTTC. It encodes CASSQDVKTNYGYTF.

The V gene is TRBV4-1, the J gene TRBJ1-2; 8 bases line up with TRBD1. Trimming at V came to 3 bases and at J to 4 bases, leaving 13 bases not matched to a gene. The CDR3 length is 17 residues. Germline CDR1 is MGHRA and CDR2 is YSYEKL. CDR3: CASSQFSTQGAGYGYTF. The CDR3 DNA follows: TGCGCCAGCAGCCAGTTCTCGACCCAGGGGGCTGGCTATGGCTACACCTTC.

This clone occurred once. The chain couples TRBV7-9 to TRBJ1-3; 7 nucleotides match TRBD1. Germline trimming cut 1 base from V and 6 bases from J; bases unmatched to any gene: 6. Germline CDR1 reads SEHNR; CDR2 reads FQNEAQ (reference sequence). CDR3 size: 15 residues. As DNA, the CDR3 is TGTGCCAGCAGCTTAGAAGGGACAGCCGAAAACACCATATATTTT. Protein product: CASSLEGTAENTIYF.

The chain employs TRBV7-9 and TRBJ2-3; D is perhaps TRBD1 (5 bases). V lost 1 base and J 0 bases, leaving 11 bases between the germline ends. The CDR3 contains 16 residues. The V gene's germline CDR1 is SEHNR and CDR2 FQNEAQ (reference sequence). The CDR3 sequence: CASSLGQGKSTDTQYF. The CDR3 DNA is TGTGCCAGCAGCTTAGGGCAGGGCAAAAGCACAGATACGCAGTATTTT.

The chain couples TRBV27 to TRBJ2-1, with TRBD2 identical over 7 bases. CDR3 length equals 15 residues. Germline V gives CDR1 MNHEY, CDR2 SMNVEV (reference sequence). The J segment lost 6 bases and the V segment lost 5 bases, leaving 10 bases of the junction unmatched. The CDR3 here is CASSLAQAGVNEQFF. Written as DNA, the CDR3 is TGTGCCAGCAGTCTCGCACAGGCGGGAGTCAATGAGCAGTTCTTC.

The rearrangement uses TRBV19 and TRBJ1-2; the match to TRBD1 covers 8 bases. The CDR3 loop spans 16 amino acids. V was clipped by 5 bases and J by 4 bases; unmatched bases: 12. CDR1 is LNHDA and CDR2 is SQIVND in the germline V gene (reference sequence). CDR3 residues: CASSSQTGTGSYGYTF. The CDR3 DNA reads as TGTGCCAGTAGTTCCCAGACCGGGACAGGTAGCTATGGCTACACCTTC. The variable domain in full, completed from reference TRBV19 and TRBJ1-2, reads DGGITQSPKYLFRKEGQNVTLSCEQNLNHDAMYWYRQDPGQGLRLIYYSQIVNDFQKGDIAEGYSVSREKKESFPLTVTSAQKNPTAFYLCASSSQTGTGSYGYTFGSGTRLTVV.

The V gene is TRBV5-1, the J gene TRBJ1-6, with no clear D. Trimming left V 1 base short and J 2 bases short, with 7 bases between. The CDR3 runs 15 residues. Per germline, CDR1 SGHRS and CDR2 YFSETQ. CDR3 in amino acids: CASSLPGAYNSPLHF. CDR3 sequence (DNA): TGCGCCAGCAGCTTGCCCGGGGCCTATAATTCACCCCTCCACTTT.

Here the CDR3 DNA reads TGCGCCAGCAGCTTGGCTTTAGATAACTATGGCTACACCTTC. Amino acid sequence: CASSLALDNYGYTF. V usage is TRBV5-1 and J usage is TRBJ1-2, with D unresolved. V was cut by 0 bases and J by 1 base, with 7 bases left in between. Germline values: CDR1 SGHRS, CDR2 YFSETQ. The CDR3 extends over 14 amino acids. The full variable domain, completed using reference TRBV5-1 and TRBJ1-2, is KAGVTQTPRYLIKTRGQQVTLSCSPISGHRSVSWYQQTPGQGLQFLFEYFSETQRNKGNFPGRFSGRQFSNSRSEMNVSTLELGDSALYLCASSLALDNYGYTFGSGTRLTVV.

This clone was found a few times. The genes are TRBV18 and TRBJ1-2, with D hard to call. With 2 bases removed from V and 4 bases from J, the gap between germline ends came to 8 bases. The CDR3 is 13 amino acids. Germline V gene sequence: CDR1 KGHSH, CDR2 LQKENI. CDR3 in DNA: TGTGCCAGCTCACCAGGGGAGGCCTATGGCTACACCTTC. This translates into CASSPGEAYGYTF.

This chain connects TRBV6-1 to TRBJ1-2, with TRBD1 as a possible D gene (6 bases). Germline V gene sequence: CDR1 MNHNS, CDR2 SASEGT. With 2 bases removed from V and 8 bases from J, the gap between germline ends came to 12 bases. This CDR3 is 13 amino acids long. CDR3 sequence reads: CASSEMGARGYTF. The CDR3 coding sequence is TGTGCCAGCAGTGAAATGGGGGCGCGAGGCTACACCTTC.

The chain combines TRBV19 with TRBJ2-1, with 7 bases lining up with TRBD1. This CDR3 has 15 residues. Germline values: CDR1 LNHDA, CDR2 SQIVND (reference sequence). The trim removed 5 bases at V and 10 bases at J, leaving 14 bases unmatched. The CDR3 sequence: CASSLTWTGVFEQFF. The CDR3 DNA is TGTGCCAGTAGTTTGACCTGGACAGGTGTTTTCGAGCAGTTCTTC.

The chain employs TRBV27 and TRBJ2-2; D is perhaps TRBD1 (5 bases). This CDR3 comprises 14 residues. Germline V CDR1 and CDR2: MNHEY, SMNVEV (reference sequence). V was clipped by 2 bases and J by 6 bases, with 10 bases between them. This CDR3 reads CASSLEGDAGELFF. CDR3 DNA: TGTGCCAGCAGTTTAGAAGGGGATGCCGGGGAGCTGTTTTTT.

V and J are TRBV9 and TRBJ2-4; 7 bases are a match to TRBD1. The germline V gene encodes CDR1 SGDLS and CDR2 YYNGEE. This CDR3 region has 16 residues. V was clipped by 0 bases and J by 3 bases; unmatched bases: 6. CDR3 bases: TGTGCCAGCAGCGTAGAAATAGGGGACAGCAAAAACATTCAGTACTTC. Translating gives CASSVEIGDSKNIQYF.

The chain uses TRBV6-1 and TRBJ1-1; the D gene is possibly TRBD1 (5 bases). V lost 7 bases and J lost 1, with 10 bases in between. In germline, CDR1 is MNHNS, CDR2 SASEGT. The CDR3 covers 13 residues. CDR3 amino acids: CASTWDGNTEAFF. DNA of the CDR3: TGTGCCAGCACCTGGGACGGGAACACTGAAGCTTTCTTT.

The sample holds one count of this clone. V gene TRBV27 combines with J gene TRBJ2-3; D might be TRBD1 or TRBD2, each matching 5 bases. The germline V and J ends were trimmed by 4 bases and 8 bases, with 16 bases remaining between them. Germline lookup yields CDR1 MNHEY and CDR2 SMNVEV (reference sequence). The CDR3 runs to 14 residues. The CDR3 is CASSWTPWQGTQYF. CDR3 coding DNA: TGTGCCAGCAGTTGGACTCCTTGGCAGGGTACGCAGTATTTT.